Sequencing of this T cell receptor beta chain was carried out in a study of blood T cell repertoires in COVID-19. The overall study: The United States, Italy and Spain provided the acute and convalescent COVID-19 samples. T cells, B-cell-depleted T cells, or PBMCs supplied cDNA or gDNA.

The CDR3 contains 18 residues. From germline, CDR1 is SGHAT and CDR2 FQNNGV. The V gene end was trimmed by 1 base and the J gene end by 7 bases; junction bases not matched to a gene: 12. The data were produced by immunoSEQ multiplex PCR, yet TCRdb's version contains in-frame clones alone and is incomplete. The sample records roughly 170,000 clones, around 85% being singletons. The rearrangement links TRBV11-2 to TRBJ2-3; 12 nucleotides agree with TRBD2. The sample consisted of peripheral blood. This TCR came from a man aged 70-80 years with active or convalescent COVID-19. DNA for the CDR3: TGTGCCAGCAGCTTAGGCTACACTAGCGGGGGGATTATTCATACGCAGTATTTT. It specifies CASSLGYTSGGIIHTQYF.